Listed below are T cell receptor beta chains from one sample, sequenced in a study of siplizumab effects on memory and regulatory T cells. Their specific antigens are unknown. Some clones are missing from TCRdb's copy, which holds only in-frame ones; the method was immunoSEQ multiplex PCR. The repertoire holds more than 13,000 clones, with around 40% as singletons. The sample comprised CFSE-low (dividing) CD4+ T cells sorted from an allogeneic mixed lymphocyte reaction. Every receptor here comes from a human donor in good health; the cells came from an allogeneic mixed lymphocyte reaction. Some clones in this sample may be carry-over from other donors' samples. CDR3s include the opening cysteine and the closing phenylalanine or tryptophan. D genes are given only for firm matches. Clone size appears in some rows only: once, few, many, or a class for an expanded clone.

>.|TRBV7-9|.|TRBJ1-6
CASSFTDSPLHF
TGTGCCAGCAGCTTTACGGATTCACCCCTCCACTTT
>.|TRBV9|.|TRBJ2-7
CASSPRTNAYEQYF
TGTGCCAGCAGCCCACGGACCAACGCCTACGAGCAGTACTTC
>.|TRBV5-6|TRBD2|TRBJ2-1
CASSLSTSGRLDEQFF
TGTGCCAGCAGCTTGTCTACTAGCGGGAGATTGGATGAGCAGTTCTTC
>many|TRBV2|.|TRBJ2-6
CASTGTISSGANVLTF
TGTGCCAGCACTGGGACCATAAGCTCTGGGGCCAACGTCCTGACTTTC
>medium-sized|TRBV7-8|TRBD1|TRBJ2-7
CASSFLTGTYEQYF
TGTGCCAGCAGCTTTTTGACAGGGACCTACGAGCAGTACTTC
>.|TRBV6-5|.|TRBJ2-7
CASRGSGESYEQYF
TGTGCCAGCAGGGGTAGCGGAGAATCCTACGAGCAGTACTTC
>few|TRBV11-2|.|TRBJ2-1
CASSLGLGFNEQFF
TGTGCCAGCAGCTTAGGTCTTGGTTTCAATGAGCAGTTCTTC
>.|TRBV15|.|TRBJ1-6
CATSRVQGSNSPLHF
TGTGCCACCAGCAGAGTGCAGGGTAGCAATTCACCCCTCCACTTT
>.|TRBV14|.|TRBJ2-2
CASSSSTYSVYTGELFF
TGTGCCAGCAGCTCCTCGACTTATAGCGTTTACACCGGGGAGCTGTTTTTT
>.|TRBV27|.|TRBJ2-5
CASKRGETQYF
TGTGCCAGCAAAAGAGGGGAGACCCAGTACTTC
>once|TRBV27|.|TRBJ2-7
CASSLFPGIAYEQYF
TGTGCCAGCAGTTTATTCCCAGGGATCGCCTACGAGCAGTACTTC
>.|TRBV29-1|.|TRBJ2-5
CSVERSGNRWETQYF
TGCAGCGTTGAAAGAAGCGGTAATAGATGGGAGACCCAGTACTTC
>.|TRBV13|TRBD2|TRBJ2-5
CASSLKAGSRETQYF
TGTGCCAGCAGCTTAAAAGCGGGGTCGCGGGAGACCCAGTACTTC
>few|TRBV7-2|TRBD2|TRBJ2-1
CASSFTSGRVHGEQFF
TGTGCCAGCAGCTTTACTAGCGGGAGGGTACATGGTGAGCAGTTCTTC
>.|TRBV6-1|.|TRBJ2-7
CASSRDQARVYEQYF
TGTGCCAGCAGTCGAGACCAAGCCAGAGTCTACGAGCAGTACTTC
>medium-sized|TRBV28|.|TRBJ2-5
CASSPPPYQETQYF
TGTGCCAGCAGTCCCCCACCCTACCAAGAGACCCAGTACTTC
>few|TRBV11-2|.|TRBJ2-3
CASSQGGMGTQYF
TGTGCCAGCAGCCAGGGGGGGATGGGTACGCAGTATTTT
>few|TRBV29-1|.|TRBJ1-1
CSVEEVGWNTEAFF
TGCAGCGTTGAAGAGGTGGGGTGGAACACTGAAGCTTTCTTT
>once|TRBV14|.|TRBJ2-2
CASSQEIPGELFF
TGTGCCAGCAGCCAAGAGATACCCGGGGAGCTGTTTTTT
>.|TRBV28|.|TRBJ2-3
CASSFRAPAQADTQYF
TGTGCCAGCAGTTTTCGGGCTCCCGCCCAGGCAGATACGCAGTATTTT
>few|TRBV20-1|.|TRBJ2-1
CSGTLYNEQFF
TGCAGTGGGACGCTCTACAATGAGCAGTTCTTC
>few|TRBV18|.|TRBJ2-1
CASSPASRSYNEQFF
TGTGCCAGCTCACCAGCGAGTCGCTCCTACAATGAGCAGTTCTTC
>once|TRBV5-6|.|TRBJ1-2
CASTSWAAAYGYTF
TGTGCCAGCACCTCTTGGGCAGCCGCCTATGGCTACACCTTC
>.|TRBV30|TRBD2|TRBJ2-7
CAWNPGLAGTYEQYF
TGTGCCTGGAACCCCGGACTAGCGGGAACCTACGAGCAGTACTTC
>.|TRBV7-3|.|TRBJ2-1
CASSLTVFSTSEQFF
TGTGCCAGCAGCTTAACAGTTTTTTCGACTAGTGAGCAGTTCTTC
>.|TRBV21-1|.|TRBJ2-4
CASSNQLGPGQRTKNIQYF
TGTGCCAGCAGCAACCAACTAGGACCGGGACAGCGCACCAAAAACATTCAGTACTTC
>.|TRBV10-2|.|TRBJ2-3
CANSGGQVFASTDTQYF
TGCGCCAATTCGGGGGGACAGGTCTTTGCTAGCACAGATACGCAGTATTTT
>few|TRBV5-1|.|TRBJ1-1
CASKGVNTEAFF
TGCGCCAGCAAGGGAGTGAACACTGAAGCTTTCTTT
>.|TRBV18|TRBD1|TRBJ2-5
CASSPTPRGPETQYF
TGTGCCAGCTCACCAACGCCCAGGGGGCCAGAGACCCAGTACTTC
>few|TRBV28|.|TRBJ2-6
CASSRGLASGANVLTF
TGTGCCAGCAGCCGAGGGCTCGCATCTGGGGCCAACGTCCTGACTTTC
>once|TRBV6-5|TRBD1|TRBJ2-7
CASSRFRDSLGQYF
TGTGCCAGCAGTCGATTCCGGGACAGCCTGGGGCAGTACTTC
>few|TRBV30|.|TRBJ2-5
CAWSVRGVRETQYF
TGTGCCTGGAGTGTACGTGGGGTGAGGGAGACCCAGTACTTC
>few|TRBV6-4|.|TRBJ2-1
CASSDFAGLIKTQNIHEQFF
TGTGCCAGCAGTGACTTCGCGGGACTGATCAAAACCCAAAATATCCATGAGCAGTTCTTC
>few|TRBV2|TRBD2|TRBJ2-5
CASRSGGETQYF
TGTGCCAGCAGGTCGGGAGGTGAGACCCAGTACTTC
>few|TRBV18|.|TRBJ2-3
CASSPSSTTDTQYF
TGTGCCAGCTCACCGTCCAGCACCACAGATACGCAGTATTTT
>.|TRBV28|TRBD1|TRBJ1-5
CASSPRDRFNQPQHF
TGTGCCAGCAGCCCCAGGGACAGGTTCAATCAGCCCCAGCATTTT
>few|TRBV6-5|TRBD2|TRBJ2-7
CASRGLAGGPYEQYF
TGTGCCAGCAGAGGACTAGCGGGAGGGCCTTACGAGCAGTACTTC
>medium-sized|TRBV15|TRBD1|TRBJ2-1
CATSIRTGRNEQFF
TGTGCCACCAGCATCCGGACAGGTCGCAATGAGCAGTTCTTC
>.|TRBV6-1|TRBD1|TRBJ2-7
CASGRTGVGYEQYF
TGTGCCAGCGGACGGACAGGGGTGGGTTACGAGCAGTACTTC
>medium-sized|TRBV9|.|TRBJ1-3
CASSAAGTPAGNTIYF
TGTGCCAGCAGCGCAGCCGGGACTCCCGCTGGAAACACCATATATTTT